The clone carrying this TCR beta chain was detected many times. What it recognizes is unknown. The germline V gene encodes CDR1 MNHNY and CDR2 SVGAGI (reference sequence). The CDR3 has 14 residues. With 7 bases clipped from V and 9 bases from J, the junction kept 11 bases outside the gene matches. TCR alpha and TCR beta cDNA libraries carrying sample barcodes and UMIs came from 5'RACE with constant-segment primers. TCRdb re-called the 5' RACE reads with MiXCR, one entry per CDR3 protein. The sample shows approximately 250,000 distinct CDR3 sequences, 15% of them seen only once. The data derive from a study of T-cell memory formation after mild COVID-19. Study findings and constraints: CD4/CD8 balance characterized clones contracting day 15 to 85, and CD4+ skew characterized later expanders.

The chain has TRBV6-6 and TRBJ1-2; 10 bases are a match to TRBD1. The TCR sequence derives from an adult woman who had mild COVID-19 (a few samples of this study predate the infection). Cell type and time point are not known. Sequenced sample: PBMCs or a T cell subset sorted from them (not recorded which). The CDR3 sequence is CASNSVRDRGSYTF. The CDR3 coding sequence is TGTGCCAGCAATTCTGTCCGGGACAGGGGTAGCTACACCTTC.